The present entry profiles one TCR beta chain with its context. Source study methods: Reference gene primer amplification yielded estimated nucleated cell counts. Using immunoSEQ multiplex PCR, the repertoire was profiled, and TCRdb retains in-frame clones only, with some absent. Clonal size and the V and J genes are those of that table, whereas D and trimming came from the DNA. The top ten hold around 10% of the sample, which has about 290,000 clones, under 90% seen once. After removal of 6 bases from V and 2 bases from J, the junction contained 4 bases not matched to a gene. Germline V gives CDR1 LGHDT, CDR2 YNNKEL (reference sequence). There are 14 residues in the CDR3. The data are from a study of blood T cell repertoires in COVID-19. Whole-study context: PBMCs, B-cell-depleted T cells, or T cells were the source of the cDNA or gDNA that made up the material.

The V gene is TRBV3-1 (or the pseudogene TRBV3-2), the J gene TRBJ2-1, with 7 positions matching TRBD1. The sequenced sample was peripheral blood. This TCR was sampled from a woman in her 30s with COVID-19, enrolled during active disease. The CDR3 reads CASSLGGPYNEQFF. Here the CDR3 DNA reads TGTGCCAGCAGTCTAGGGGGCCCCTACAATGAGCAGTTCTTC.